This T cell receptor (beta chain) emerged from a study of blood T cell repertoires in COVID-19. About the research overall: Samples came from the United States, Italy and Spain, spanning acute and convalescent COVID-19. In each case, the material was cDNA or gDNA derived from T cells, B-cell-depleted T cells, or PBMCs.

V lost 8 bases to trimming and J lost 0 bases, with 4 bases between them. This CDR3 has 12 residues. Germline lookup yields CDR1 MDHEN and CDR2 SYDVKM. Per the authors' pipeline: Reference gene primer amplification yielded estimated nucleated cell counts. Only in-frame clones appear in the TCRdb table, and some are missing; sequencing was by immunoSEQ multiplex PCR. The V and J calls and clone size were taken over from that table, and D and trimming were inferred from the DNA. The table includes some 290,000 clones, about 88% detected once. What was sequenced was peripheral blood. This TCR derives from a man younger than 35 with active or convalescent COVID-19. The J gene is TRBJ2-2, the V gene TRBV28; D uncertain. This CDR3 reads CASGPNTGELFF. CDR3 DNA: TGTGCCAGCGGGCCGAACACCGGGGAGCTGTTTTTT.